The T cell receptor (beta chain) described here comes from a study of blood T cell repertoires in COVID-19. Overall study: Acute and convalescent COVID-19 specimens originated in the United States, Italy and Spain.

V was trimmed by 9 bases and J by 1 base, leaving 10 bases between them. In germline, CDR1 is LNHDA, CDR2 SQIVND (reference sequence). The CDR3 contains 14 residues. In the original processing: Estimates of nucleated cell counts were drawn from the amplification of reference gene primers. Some clones are missing from TCRdb's copy, which holds only in-frame ones; the method was immunoSEQ multiplex PCR. V, J and clone size are those of that table, while D and trimming were read from the DNA. This table has approximately 120,000 clones, over 70% appearing once. The chain carries TRBV19 and TRBJ2-6; D remains unclear. The receptor was isolated from a woman aged 45-60 years with acute or convalescent COVID-19. Sequencing was done on a sample of peripheral blood. CDR3 in amino acids: CASIDKSGANVLTF. The CDR3 region has the DNA TGTGCCAGCATAGACAAGTCTGGGGCCAACGTCCTGACTTTC.